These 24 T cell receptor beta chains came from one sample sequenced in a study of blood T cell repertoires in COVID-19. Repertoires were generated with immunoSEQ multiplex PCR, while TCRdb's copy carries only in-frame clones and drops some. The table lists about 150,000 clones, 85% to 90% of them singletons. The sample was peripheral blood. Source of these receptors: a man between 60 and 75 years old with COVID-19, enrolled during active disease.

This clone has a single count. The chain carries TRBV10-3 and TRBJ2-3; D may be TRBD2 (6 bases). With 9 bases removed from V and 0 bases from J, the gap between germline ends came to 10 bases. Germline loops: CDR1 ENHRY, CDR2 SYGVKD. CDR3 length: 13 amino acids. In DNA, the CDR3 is TGTGCCATGTCCGGGACTAGCACAGATACGCAGTATTTT. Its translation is CAMSGTSTDTQYF.

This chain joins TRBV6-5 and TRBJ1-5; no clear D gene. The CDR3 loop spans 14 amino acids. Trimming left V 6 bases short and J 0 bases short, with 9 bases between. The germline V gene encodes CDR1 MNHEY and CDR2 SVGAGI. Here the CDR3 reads CASRAVHSNQPQHF. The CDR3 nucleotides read TGTGCCAGCAGGGCAGTTCATAGCAATCAGCCCCAGCATTTT.

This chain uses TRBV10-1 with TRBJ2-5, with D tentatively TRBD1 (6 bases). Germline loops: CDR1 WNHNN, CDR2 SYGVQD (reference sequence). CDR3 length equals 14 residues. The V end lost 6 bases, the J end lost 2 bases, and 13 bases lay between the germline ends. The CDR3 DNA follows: TGCGCCAGCAGCGAGAGGACAGTACAAGAGACCCAGTACTTC. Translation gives CASSERTVQETQYF.

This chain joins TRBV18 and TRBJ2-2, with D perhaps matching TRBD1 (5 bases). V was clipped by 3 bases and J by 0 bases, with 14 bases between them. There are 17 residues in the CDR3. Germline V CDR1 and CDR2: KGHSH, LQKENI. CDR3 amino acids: CASSPRQIQTNTGELFF. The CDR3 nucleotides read TGTGCCAGCTCACCTAGACAGATACAAACGAACACCGGGGAGCTGTTTTTT.

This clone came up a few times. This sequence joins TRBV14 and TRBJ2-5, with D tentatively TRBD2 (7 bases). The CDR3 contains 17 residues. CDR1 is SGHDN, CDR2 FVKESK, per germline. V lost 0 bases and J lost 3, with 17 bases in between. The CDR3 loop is CASSQDKRGGGKETQYF. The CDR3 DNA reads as TGTGCCAGCAGCCAAGATAAGCGGGGAGGGGGAAAAGAGACCCAGTACTTC.

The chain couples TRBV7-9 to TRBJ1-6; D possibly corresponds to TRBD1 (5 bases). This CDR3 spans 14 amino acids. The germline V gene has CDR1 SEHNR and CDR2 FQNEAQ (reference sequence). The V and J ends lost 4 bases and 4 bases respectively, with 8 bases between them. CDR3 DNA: TGTGCCAGCAGCTCGACAGAATATAATTCACCCCTCCACTTT. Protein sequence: CASSSTEYNSPLHF. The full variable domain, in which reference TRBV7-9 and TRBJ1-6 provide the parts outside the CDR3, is DTGVSQNPRHKITKRGQNVTFRCDPISEHNRLYWYRQTLGQGPEFLTYFQNEAQLEKSRLLSDRFSAERPKGSFSTLEIQRTEQGDSAMYLCASSSTEYNSPLHFGNGTRLTVT.

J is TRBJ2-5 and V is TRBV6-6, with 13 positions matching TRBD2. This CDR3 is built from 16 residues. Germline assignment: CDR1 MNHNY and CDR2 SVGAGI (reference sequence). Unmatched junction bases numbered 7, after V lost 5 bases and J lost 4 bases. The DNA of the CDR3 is TGTGCCAGCAGTCGAACTAGCGGGGGGGCCGGAGAGACCCAGTACTTC. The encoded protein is CASSRTSGGAGETQYF.

The DNA for the CDR3 is TGTGCCAGTACATACAGGGGGGGAATTGGCTACACCTTC. Translating gives CASTYRGGIGYTF. V is TRBV5-4 and J is TRBJ1-2; 8 bases match TRBD1. J gave up 7 bases and V 8 bases, and 10 bases lay outside the gene matches. The CDR3 is made up of 13 amino acids. CDR1 is SGHNT and CDR2 is YYREEE in the germline V gene (reference sequence).

CDR3 DNA sequence: TGTGCCACCAGCAGACGACAGGGAATCAATCAGCCCCAGCATTTT. This sequence encodes CATSRRQGINQPQHF. This chain links TRBV15 with TRBJ1-5, with TRBD1 matching 7 bases. This CDR3 has 15 residues. The ends lost 2 bases at V and 3 bases at J; junction bases unmatched: 4. The germline V gene has CDR1 LNHNV and CDR2 YYDKDF (reference sequence).

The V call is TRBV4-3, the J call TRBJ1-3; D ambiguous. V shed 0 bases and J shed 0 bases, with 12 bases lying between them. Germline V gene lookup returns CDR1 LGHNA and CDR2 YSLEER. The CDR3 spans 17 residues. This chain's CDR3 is CASSQDATEPSGNTIYF. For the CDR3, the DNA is TGCGCCAGCAGCCAAGATGCTACAGAACCCTCTGGAAACACCATATATTTT.

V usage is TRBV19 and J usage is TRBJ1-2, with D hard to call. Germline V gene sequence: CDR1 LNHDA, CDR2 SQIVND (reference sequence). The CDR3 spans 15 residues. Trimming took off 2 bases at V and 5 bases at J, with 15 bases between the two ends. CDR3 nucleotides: TGTGCCAGTAGTATAATGCGGGGTCCTGGTTATGGCTACACCTTC. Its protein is CASSIMRGPGYGYTF.

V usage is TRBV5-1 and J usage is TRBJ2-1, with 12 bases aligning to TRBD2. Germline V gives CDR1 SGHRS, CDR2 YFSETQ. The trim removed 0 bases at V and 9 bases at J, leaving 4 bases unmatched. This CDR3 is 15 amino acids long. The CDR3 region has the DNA TGCGCCAGCAGCTTGGTGTCTAGCGGGGGGGCTGAGCAGTTCTTC. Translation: CASSLVSSGGAEQFF.

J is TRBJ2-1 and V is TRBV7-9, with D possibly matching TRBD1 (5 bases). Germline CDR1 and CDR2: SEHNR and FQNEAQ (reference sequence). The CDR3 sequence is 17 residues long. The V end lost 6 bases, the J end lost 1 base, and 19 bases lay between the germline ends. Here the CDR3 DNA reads TGTGCCAGCAGTTTCCCTAGGGGTTCCCCATCCTACAATGAGCAGTTCTTC. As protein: CASSFPRGSPSYNEQFF.

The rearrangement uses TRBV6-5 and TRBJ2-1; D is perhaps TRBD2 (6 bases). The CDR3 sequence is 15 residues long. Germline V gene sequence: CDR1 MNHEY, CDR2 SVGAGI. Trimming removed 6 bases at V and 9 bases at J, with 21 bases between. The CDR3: CASRTGSSPSGEQFF. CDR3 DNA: TGTGCCAGCAGAACCGGGAGTTCTCCGTCCGGTGAGCAGTTCTTC.

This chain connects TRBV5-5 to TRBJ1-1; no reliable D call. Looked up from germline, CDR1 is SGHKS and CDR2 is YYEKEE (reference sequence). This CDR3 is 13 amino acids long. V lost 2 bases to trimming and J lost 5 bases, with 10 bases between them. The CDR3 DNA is TGTGCCAGCAGCTTAGACACGTTAACTGAAGCTTTCTTT. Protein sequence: CASSLDTLTEAFF.

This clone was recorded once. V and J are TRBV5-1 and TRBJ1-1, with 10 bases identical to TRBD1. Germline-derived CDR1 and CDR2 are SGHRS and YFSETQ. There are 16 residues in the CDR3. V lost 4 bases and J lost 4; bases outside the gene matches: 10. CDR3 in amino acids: CASSLGQGGLRTEAFF. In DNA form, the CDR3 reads TGCGCCAGCAGCCTAGGACAGGGGGGATTACGCACTGAAGCTTTCTTT.

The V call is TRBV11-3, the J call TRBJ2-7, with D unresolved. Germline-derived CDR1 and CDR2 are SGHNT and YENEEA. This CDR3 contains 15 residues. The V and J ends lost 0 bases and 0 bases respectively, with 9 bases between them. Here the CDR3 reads CASSLDGQVSYEQYF. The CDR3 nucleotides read TGTGCCAGCAGCTTAGATGGCCAGGTCTCCTACGAGCAGTACTTC.

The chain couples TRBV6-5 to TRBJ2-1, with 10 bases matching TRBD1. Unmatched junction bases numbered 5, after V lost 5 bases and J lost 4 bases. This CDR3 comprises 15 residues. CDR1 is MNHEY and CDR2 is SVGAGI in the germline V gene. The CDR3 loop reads CASSPRTGGYNEQFF. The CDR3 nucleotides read TGTGCCAGCAGTCCTCGGACAGGGGGTTACAATGAGCAGTTCTTC.

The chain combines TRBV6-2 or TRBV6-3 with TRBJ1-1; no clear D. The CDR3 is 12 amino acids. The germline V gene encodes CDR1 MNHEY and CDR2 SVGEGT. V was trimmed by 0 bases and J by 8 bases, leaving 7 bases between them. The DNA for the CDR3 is TGTGCCAGCAGTTACTCGAGTCGAGAAGCTTTCTTT. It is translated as CASSYSSREAFF.

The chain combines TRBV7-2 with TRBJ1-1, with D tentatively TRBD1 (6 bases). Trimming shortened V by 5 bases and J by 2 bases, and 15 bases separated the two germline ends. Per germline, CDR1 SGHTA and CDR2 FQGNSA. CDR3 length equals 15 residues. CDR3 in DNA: TGTGCCAGCAGCCCGCACAGGGCGTCCAACACTGAAGCTTTCTTT. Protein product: CASSPHRASNTEAFF.

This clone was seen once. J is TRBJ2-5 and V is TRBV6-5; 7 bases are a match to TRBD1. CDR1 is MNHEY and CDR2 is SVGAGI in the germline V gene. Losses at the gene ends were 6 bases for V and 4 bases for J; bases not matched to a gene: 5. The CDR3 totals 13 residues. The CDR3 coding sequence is TGTGCCAGCAGATCGCGACAGGGAGAGACCCAGTACTTC. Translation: CASRSRQGETQYF.

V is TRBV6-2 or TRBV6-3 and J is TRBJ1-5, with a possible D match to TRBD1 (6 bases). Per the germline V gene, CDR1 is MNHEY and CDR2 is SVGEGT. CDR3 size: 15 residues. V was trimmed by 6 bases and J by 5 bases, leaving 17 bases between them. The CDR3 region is CASSHGGGGDQPQHF. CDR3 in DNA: TGTGCCAGCAGCCATGGGGGCGGTGGGGATCAGCCCCAGCATTTT.

The CDR3 sequence is CASSQDPWTGLRYTF. The CDR3 bases are TGTGCCAGCAGCCAAGATCCATGGACAGGGCTCCGGTACACCTTC. The V gene is TRBV3-1 (or the pseudogene TRBV3-2), the J gene TRBJ1-2; 8 nucleotides line up with TRBD1. Trimming removed 0 bases from V and 11 bases from J; junction bases left unmatched: 11. Germline V gene lookup returns CDR1 LGHDT and CDR2 YNNKEL (reference sequence). The CDR3 runs 15 residues.

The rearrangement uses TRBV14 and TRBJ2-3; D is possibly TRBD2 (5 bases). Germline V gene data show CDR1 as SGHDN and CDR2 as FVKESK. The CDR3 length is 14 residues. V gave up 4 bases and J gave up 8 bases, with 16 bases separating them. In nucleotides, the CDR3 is TGTGCCAGCAGCCCGAGCATCGGGGTTAGTACGCAGTATTTT. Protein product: CASSPSIGVSTQYF.